What follows are 7 T cell receptor beta chains derived from one specimen sequenced in a study of cytomegalovirus exposure and HLA in healthy donors. Researchers ran the PCR with 60 Vbeta and 13 Jbeta primers. Clones were read by immunoSEQ multiplex PCR, and TCRdb kept only the in-frame ones, dropping some. Of some 130,000 clones in the sample, around 80% were seen once. The sequenced sample was PBMCs. The receptors stem from a man under 40 in good health.

The chain is built from TRBV5-8 and TRBJ2-7, with D tentatively TRBD1 (6 bases). The V gene lost 5 bases and the J gene lost 7 bases, with 13 bases spanning the gap. The CDR3 contains 12 residues. Germline CDR1 is SGHTS and CDR2 is YDEGEE. CDR3 sequence (DNA): TGTGCCAGCAGGGACACAGGGCATGAGCAGTACTTC. It translates to CASRDTGHEQYF.

The V call is TRBV5-8, the J call TRBJ1-1; 7 bases map to TRBD1. The J segment lost 6 bases and the V segment lost 1 base, leaving 9 bases of the junction unmatched. Germline V lookup: CDR1 SGHTS, CDR2 YDEGEE. The CDR3 length is 15 residues. The CDR3 sequence: CASSLRGGVPPEAFF. CDR3 bases: TGTGCCAGCAGCTTGAGAGGGGGCGTACCCCCTGAAGCTTTCTTT. The entire variable domain, with the rest obtained from reference TRBV5-8 and TRBJ1-1, is as follows: EAGVTQSPTHLIKTRGQQATLRCSPISGHTSVYWYQQALGLGLQFLLWYDEGEERNRGNFPPRFSGRQFPNYSSELNVNALELEDSALYLCASSLRGGVPPEAFFGQGTRLTVV.

The chain couples TRBV5-1 to TRBJ2-1; the D gene is possibly TRBD1 (8 bases). V was pared by 0 bases and J by 0 bases, with 13 bases between. Germline V gene lookup returns CDR1 SGHRS and CDR2 YFSETQ. This CDR3 region has 17 residues. The chain's CDR3 is CASSLGTGRGSYNEQFF. As DNA, the CDR3 is TGCGCCAGCAGCTTGGGGACAGGGAGGGGCTCCTACAATGAGCAGTTCTTC.

The chain uses TRBV5-1 and TRBJ2-7; tentative D call: TRBD2 (5 bases). CDR1 and CDR2 (germline): SGHRS, YFSETQ. Trimming shortened V by 0 bases and J by 3 bases, and 13 bases separated the two germline ends. This CDR3 region has 15 residues. The CDR3 DNA is TGCGCCAGCAGCTTGGTTGACGGGGTCCTCTACGAGCAGTACTTC. It specifies CASSLVDGVLYEQYF.

This clone was seen only once. The chain carries TRBV19 and TRBJ2-1; D is undetermined. With 7 bases removed from V and 9 bases from J, the gap between germline ends came to 13 bases. This CDR3 has 12 amino acids. Germline V lookup: CDR1 LNHDA, CDR2 SQIVND (reference sequence). CDR3 DNA sequence: TGTGCCAGTACCTCCCCCCGAGGTGAGCAGTTCTTC. It specifies CASTSPRGEQFF.

This chain connects TRBV19 to TRBJ2-4; 7 bases are shared with TRBD2. The J segment lost 3 bases and the V segment lost 3 bases, leaving 5 bases of the junction unmatched. The CDR3 runs to 15 residues. The germline CDR1 and CDR2 sequences are LNHDA and SQIVND (reference sequence). As DNA, the CDR3 is TGTGCCAGTAGTATTGGCGGGAGAGGCAAAAACATTCAGTACTTC. Its protein is CASSIGGRGKNIQYF.

This chain links TRBV6-6 with TRBJ2-5; tentatively, D is TRBD2 (7 bases). In germline, CDR1 is MNHNY, CDR2 SVGAGI (reference sequence). Trimming stripped 5 bases from V and 1 base from J, with 11 bases between. This CDR3 contains 14 residues. Written as DNA, the CDR3 is TGTGCCAGCAGTAAAGGGGGGGCCCAAGAGACCCAGTACTTC. It codes for CASSKGGAQETQYF.